A selection of T cell receptor beta chains follows, all from one sample in a study of cytomegalovirus exposure and HLA in healthy donors. Profiling relied on immunoSEQ multiplex PCR, and the TCRdb table lists in-frame clones only, not all of them. The table has about 160,000 clones, roughly 71% seen once. The sequenced sample was PBMCs. The receptor source for this set is a woman aged 45-65 years in good health and CMV-seropositive. Both conserved end residues are part of each CDR3. A D gene is named only where the DNA matches it firmly. The listing skips clone size in some rows; elsewhere it reads once, few, many or a size class.

TRBJ2-7 | NA | TRBV19 | TRBD2 | CASSFRGTSEQYF | TGTGCCAGTAGTTTTAGGGGGACTAGTGAGCAGTACTTC
TRBJ1-1 | NA | TRBV7-9 | NA | CASRGWDWRDTEAFF | TGTGCCAGCCGGGGGTGGGATTGGAGGGACACTGAAGCTTTCTTT
TRBJ2-1 | NA | TRBV6-6 | TRBD2 | CASSYLGGSSYNEQFF | TGTGCCAGCAGTTACTTGGGAGGGAGCTCCTACAATGAGCAGTTCTTC
TRBJ2-1 | NA | TRBV15 | NA | CATSRDGYNEQFF | TGTGCCACCAGCAGAGACGGGTACAATGAGCAGTTCTTC
TRBJ1-1 | NA | TRBV18 | NA | CASSSDRNTEAFF | TGTGCCAGCTCATCTGACAGGAACACTGAAGCTTTCTTT
TRBJ1-5 | NA | TRBV19 | NA | CASSIAGTLGNQPQHF | TGTGCCAGTAGTATAGCCGGGACACTGGGGAATCAGCCCCAGCATTTT
TRBJ2-3 | NA | TRBV9 | TRBD2 | CASSGRDYPVGTQYF | TGTGCCAGCAGCGGGCGGGACTACCCCGTGGGTACGCAGTATTTT
TRBJ1-1 | once | TRBV5-1 | TRBD1 | CASSLFGTGDTEAFF | TGCGCCAGCAGCTTGTTTGGGACAGGGGACACTGAAGCTTTCTTT
TRBJ2-2 | NA | TRBV5-1 | NA | CASSLVPGNRGELFF | TGCGCCAGCAGCTTGGTACCGGGAAATAGGGGGGAGCTGTTTTTT
TRBJ2-5 | NA | TRBV10-3 | TRBD1 | CAHSEGAETQYF | TGTGCCCACAGTGAGGGGGCGGAGACCCAGTACTTC
TRBJ2-1 | NA | TRBV6-6 | TRBD2 | CASRPGTSGAHNEQFF | TGTGCCAGCAGGCCCGGAACTAGCGGGGCACACAATGAGCAGTTCTTC
TRBJ2-3 | NA | TRBV4-2 | TRBD2 | CASSPRLAESTDTQYF | TGTGCCAGCAGCCCTCGACTAGCGGAGAGCACAGATACGCAGTATTTT
TRBJ2-1 | NA | TRBV10-2 | TRBD2 | CASRVSGGGHNEQFF | TGCGCCAGCAGGGTTAGCGGGGGCGGTCACAATGAGCAGTTCTTC
TRBJ1-1 | NA | TRBV6-5 | NA | CASSYGPNTEAFF | TGTGCCAGCAGTTATGGCCCAAACACTGAAGCTTTCTTT
TRBJ1-2 | once | TRBV2 | NA | CASSGQGWGYTF | TGTGCCAGCAGCGGGCAGGGGTGGGGCTACACCTTC
TRBJ2-5 | NA | TRBV9 | TRBD1 | CASSASGTGNLATTQYF | TGTGCCAGCAGCGCCTCCGGGACAGGGAATTTAGCGACGACCCAGTACTTC
TRBJ2-3 | NA | TRBV5-1 | NA | CASSFTRGAGTDTQYF | TGCGCCAGCAGCTTTACACGGGGGGCTGGCACAGATACGCAGTATTTT
TRBJ1-1 | NA | TRBV7-3 | NA | CSSSLTTYTEAFF | TGTTCCAGCAGCTTAACGACATACACTGAAGCTTTCTTT
TRBJ2-7 | NA | TRBV2 | NA | CASRIMDKAYEQYF | TGTGCCAGCAGGATTATGGACAAAGCCTACGAGCAGTACTTC
TRBJ1-1 | NA | TRBV5-6 | TRBD1 | CASSRATGREAFF | TGTGCCAGCAGCCGAGCGACAGGGAGGGAAGCTTTCTTT
TRBJ1-6 | NA | TRBV7-8 | TRBD1 | CASSLARDRRSPLHF | TGTGCCAGCAGCTTAGCCCGGGACAGGCGTTCACCCCTCCACTTT
TRBJ1-1 | NA | TRBV7-6 | NA | CASSHDTNTEAFF | TGTGCCAGCAGCCACGACACGAACACTGAAGCTTTCTTT
TRBJ1-6 | NA | TRBV13 | TRBD1 | CASSERRDRNNSPLHF | TGTGCCAGCAGCGAACGACGGGACAGGAATAATTCACCCCTCCACTTT
TRBJ2-7 | NA | TRBV10-3 | TRBD1 | CAISEEPGQGRHEQYF | TGTGCCATCAGTGAGGAACCGGGACAGGGAAGGCACGAGCAGTACTTC
TRBJ1-1 | few | TRBV30 | NA | CAWSVSRQTAAEAFF | TGTGCCTGGAGTGTAAGCCGACAGACGGCGGCTGAAGCTTTCTTT
TRBJ2-3 | NA | TRBV27 | TRBD1 | CASSIRTGFFTDTQYF | TGTGCCAGCAGTATCCGGACAGGCTTTTTCACAGATACGCAGTATTTT
TRBJ2-5 | NA | TRBV27 | TRBD1 | CASRDRGTETQYF | TGTGCCAGCAGGGACAGGGGAACAGAGACCCAGTACTTC
TRBJ2-4 | NA | TRBV2 | TRBD2 | CASSELTPGGNIQYF | TGTGCCAGCAGTGAATTGACCCCGGGAGGAAACATTCAGTACTTC
TRBJ2-1 | NA | TRBV5-1 | NA | CASSPDSYNEQFF | TGCGCCAGCAGCCCGGACAGCTACAATGAGCAGTTCTTC
TRBJ1-6 | NA | TRBV5-1 | TRBD1 | CASSFGQGGSYNSPLHF | TGCGCCAGCAGCTTCGGACAGGGGGGTTCCTATAATTCACCCCTCCACTTT
TRBJ1-1 | NA | TRBV6-5 | NA | CASSYNMNTEAFF | TGTGCCAGCAGTTACAACATGAACACTGAAGCTTTCTTT